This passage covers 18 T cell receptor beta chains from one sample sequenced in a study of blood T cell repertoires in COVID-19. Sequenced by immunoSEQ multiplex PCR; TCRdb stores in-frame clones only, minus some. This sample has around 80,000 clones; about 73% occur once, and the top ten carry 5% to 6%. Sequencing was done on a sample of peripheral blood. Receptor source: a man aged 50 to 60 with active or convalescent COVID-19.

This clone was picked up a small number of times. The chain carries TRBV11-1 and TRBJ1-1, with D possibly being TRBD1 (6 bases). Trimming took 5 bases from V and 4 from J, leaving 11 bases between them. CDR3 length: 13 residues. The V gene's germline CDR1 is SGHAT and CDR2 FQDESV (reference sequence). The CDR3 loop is CASSQGSATEAFF. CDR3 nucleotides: TGTGCCAGCAGCCAGGGGTCGGCCACTGAAGCTTTCTTT.

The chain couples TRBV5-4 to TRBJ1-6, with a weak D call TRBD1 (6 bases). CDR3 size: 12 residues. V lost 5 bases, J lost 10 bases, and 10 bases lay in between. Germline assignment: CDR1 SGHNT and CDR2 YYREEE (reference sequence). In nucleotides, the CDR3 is TGTGCCAGCAGTTCGGACAGATCACCCCTCCACTTT. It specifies CASSSDRSPLHF.

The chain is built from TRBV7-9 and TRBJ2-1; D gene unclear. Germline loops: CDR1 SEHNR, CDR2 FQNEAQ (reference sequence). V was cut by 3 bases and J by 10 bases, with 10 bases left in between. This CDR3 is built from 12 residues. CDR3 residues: CASSFHQTEQFF. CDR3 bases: TGTGCCAGCAGCTTCCATCAGACAGAGCAGTTCTTC.

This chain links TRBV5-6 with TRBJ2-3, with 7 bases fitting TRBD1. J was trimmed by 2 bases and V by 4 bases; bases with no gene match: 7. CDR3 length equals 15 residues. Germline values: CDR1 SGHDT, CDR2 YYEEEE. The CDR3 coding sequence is TGTGCCAGCAGCATCAGACAGGGTTTCACAGATACGCAGTATTTT. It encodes CASSIRQGFTDTQYF.

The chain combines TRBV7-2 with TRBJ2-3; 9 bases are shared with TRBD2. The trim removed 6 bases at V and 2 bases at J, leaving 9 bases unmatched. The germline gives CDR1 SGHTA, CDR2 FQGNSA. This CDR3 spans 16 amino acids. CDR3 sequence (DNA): TGTGCCAGCAGACGGACGGGACTAGCCCTCACAGATACGCAGTATTTT. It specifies CASRRTGLALTDTQYF.

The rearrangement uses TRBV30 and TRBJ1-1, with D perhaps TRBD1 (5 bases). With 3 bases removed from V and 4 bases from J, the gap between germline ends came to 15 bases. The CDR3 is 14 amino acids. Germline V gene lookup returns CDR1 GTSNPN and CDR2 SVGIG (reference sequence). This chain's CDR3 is CAWRTGGDGTEAFF. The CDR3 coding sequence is TGTGCCTGGAGGACGGGAGGGGATGGCACTGAAGCTTTCTTT.

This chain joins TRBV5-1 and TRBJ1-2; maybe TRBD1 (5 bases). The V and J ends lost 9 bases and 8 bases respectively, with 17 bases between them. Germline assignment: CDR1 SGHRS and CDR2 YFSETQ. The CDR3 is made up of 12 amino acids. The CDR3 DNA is TGCGCCACCACGGACACGGGTAGGGGCTACACCTTC. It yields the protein CATTDTGRGYTF.

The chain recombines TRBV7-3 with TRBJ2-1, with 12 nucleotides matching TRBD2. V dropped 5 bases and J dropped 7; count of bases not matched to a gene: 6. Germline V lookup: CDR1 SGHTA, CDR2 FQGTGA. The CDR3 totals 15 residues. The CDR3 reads CASSTGLAGTNEQFF. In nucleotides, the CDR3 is TGTGCCAGCAGCACCGGACTAGCGGGGACTAATGAGCAGTTCTTC.

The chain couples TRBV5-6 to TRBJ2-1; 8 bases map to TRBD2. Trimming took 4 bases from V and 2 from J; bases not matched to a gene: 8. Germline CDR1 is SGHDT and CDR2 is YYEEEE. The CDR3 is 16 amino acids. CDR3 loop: CASSPWGAGAYNEQFF. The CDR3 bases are TGTGCCAGCAGCCCCTGGGGAGCGGGGGCCTACAATGAGCAGTTCTTC.

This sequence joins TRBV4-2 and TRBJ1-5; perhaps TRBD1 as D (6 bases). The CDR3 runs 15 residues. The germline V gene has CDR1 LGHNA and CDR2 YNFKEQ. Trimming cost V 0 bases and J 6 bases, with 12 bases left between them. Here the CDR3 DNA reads TGTGCCAGCAGCCAAGAGAGGGGGATGGCTCAGCCCCAGCATTTT. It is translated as CASSQERGMAQPQHF.

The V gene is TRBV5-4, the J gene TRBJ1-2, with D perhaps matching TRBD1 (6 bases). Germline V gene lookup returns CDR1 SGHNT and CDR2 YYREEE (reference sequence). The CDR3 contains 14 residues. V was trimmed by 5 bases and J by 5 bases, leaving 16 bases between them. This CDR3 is CASRVQGREYGYTF. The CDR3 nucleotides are TGTGCCAGCAGGGTCCAGGGGAGGGAGTATGGCTACACCTTC.

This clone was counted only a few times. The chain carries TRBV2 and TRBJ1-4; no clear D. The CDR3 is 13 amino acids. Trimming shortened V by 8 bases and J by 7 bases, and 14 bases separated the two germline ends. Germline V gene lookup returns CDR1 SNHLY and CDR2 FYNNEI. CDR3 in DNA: TGTGCCAGCCTGTTGAGCGCGCGTGAAAAACTGTTTTTT. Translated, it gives CASLLSAREKLFF.

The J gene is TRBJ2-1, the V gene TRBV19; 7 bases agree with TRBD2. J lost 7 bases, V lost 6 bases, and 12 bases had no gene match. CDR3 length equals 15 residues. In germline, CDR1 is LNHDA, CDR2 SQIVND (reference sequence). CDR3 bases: TGTGCCAGTAGGGTTAAGCGGGGCACCCAAAATGAGCAGTTCTTC. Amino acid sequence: CASRVKRGTQNEQFF.

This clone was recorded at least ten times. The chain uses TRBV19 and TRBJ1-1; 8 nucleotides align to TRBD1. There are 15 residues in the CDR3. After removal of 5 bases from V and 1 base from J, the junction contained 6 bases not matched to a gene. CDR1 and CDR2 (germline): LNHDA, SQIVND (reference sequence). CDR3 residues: CASSPTGGRNTEAFF. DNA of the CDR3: TGTGCCAGTAGTCCCACAGGGGGAAGGAACACTGAAGCTTTCTTT.

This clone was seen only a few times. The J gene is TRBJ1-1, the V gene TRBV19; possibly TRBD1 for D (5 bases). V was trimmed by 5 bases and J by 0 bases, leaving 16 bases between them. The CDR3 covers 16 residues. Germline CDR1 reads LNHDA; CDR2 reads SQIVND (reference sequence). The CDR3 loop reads CASSFAQGGLNTEAFF. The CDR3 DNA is TGTGCCAGTAGTTTCGCGCAGGGAGGCTTGAACACTGAAGCTTTCTTT.

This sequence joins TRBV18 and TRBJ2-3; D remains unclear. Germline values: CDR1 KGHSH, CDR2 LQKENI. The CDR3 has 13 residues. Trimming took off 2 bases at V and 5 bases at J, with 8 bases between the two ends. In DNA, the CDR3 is TGTGCCAGCTCACCAAGTGAACAAGATACGCAGTATTTT. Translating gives CASSPSEQDTQYF.

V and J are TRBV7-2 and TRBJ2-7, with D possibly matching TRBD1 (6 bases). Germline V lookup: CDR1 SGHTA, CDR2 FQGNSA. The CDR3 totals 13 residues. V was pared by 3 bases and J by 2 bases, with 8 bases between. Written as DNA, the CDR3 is TGTGCCAGCAGCTTGAAGGGGGCCTACGAGCAGTACTTC. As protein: CASSLKGAYEQYF.

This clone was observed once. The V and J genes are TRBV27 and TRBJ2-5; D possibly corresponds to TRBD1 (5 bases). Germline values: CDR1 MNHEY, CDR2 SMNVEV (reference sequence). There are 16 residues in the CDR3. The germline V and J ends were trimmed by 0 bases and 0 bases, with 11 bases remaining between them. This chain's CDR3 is CASSLSGAPYQETQYF. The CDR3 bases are TGTGCCAGCAGTTTATCAGGGGCCCCGTACCAAGAGACCCAGTACTTC.